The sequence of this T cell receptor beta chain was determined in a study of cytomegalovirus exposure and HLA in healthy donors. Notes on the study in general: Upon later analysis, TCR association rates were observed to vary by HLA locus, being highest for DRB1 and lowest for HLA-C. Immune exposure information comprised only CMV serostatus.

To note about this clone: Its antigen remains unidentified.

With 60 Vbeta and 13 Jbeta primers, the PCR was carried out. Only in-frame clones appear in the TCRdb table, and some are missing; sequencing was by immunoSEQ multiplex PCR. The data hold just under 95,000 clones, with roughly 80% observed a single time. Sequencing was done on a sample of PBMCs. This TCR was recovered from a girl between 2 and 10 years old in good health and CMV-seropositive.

CDR3 sequence: CASSGGKGRGEQYF. The CDR3 region has the DNA TGTGCCAGCAGCGGGGGGAAAGGAAGAGGCGAGCAGTACTTC. This sequence joins TRBV5-8 and TRBJ2-7; TRBD2 might be the D (6 bases). The germline V gene has CDR1 SGHTS and CDR2 YDEGEE. Deletions cut 4 bases from V and 6 bases from J, with 17 bases between. The CDR3 is made up of 14 amino acids.